This is a list of T cell receptor beta chains from one sample in a study of OX40 agonist ivuxolimab in advanced cancers. TCRdb keeps only in-frame clones here, not all; method: immunoSEQ multiplex PCR. The sample includes 15,000 to 20,000 clones, around two thirds of them seen just once. The sequencing here drew on CD4+ or CD8+ T cells sorted from blood, taken in a trial of the OX40 agonist ivuxolimab. The receptors derive from an adult with an advanced solid tumor such as melanoma, head and neck, liver or kidney cancer. The CDR3 runs from the conserved cysteine through the conserved F or W. Each record gives: D gene, J gene, V gene, CDR3 length, clone size, CDR3 protein. D genes are given only for firm matches. Clone size is not always given. Where it is, it says once, few, many or a class for expanded clones.

d_call: NA
j_call: TRBJ1-5
v_call: TRBV27
cdr3_length: 13
clone_size: NA
cdr3_aa: CASSLWVNQPQHF

d_call: NA
j_call: TRBJ2-7
v_call: TRBV4-1
cdr3_length: 14
clone_size: NA
cdr3_aa: CASSQEAARDEQYF

d_call: TRBD2
j_call: TRBJ2-4
v_call: TRBV5-1
cdr3_length: 14
clone_size: NA
cdr3_aa: CASSGLAGEDIQYF

d_call: TRBD1
j_call: TRBJ2-7
v_call: TRBV13
cdr3_length: 16
clone_size: few
cdr3_aa: CASSLKARDRGYEQYF

d_call: NA
j_call: TRBJ1-2
v_call: TRBV27
cdr3_length: 14
clone_size: NA
cdr3_aa: CASSPGPSFSGYTF

d_call: NA
j_call: TRBJ1-6
v_call: TRBV4-1
cdr3_length: 15
clone_size: once
cdr3_aa: CASSQARGLDSPLHF

d_call: TRBD1
j_call: TRBJ1-5
v_call: TRBV4-3
cdr3_length: 15
clone_size: NA
cdr3_aa: CASSQGSGGTQPQHF

d_call: NA
j_call: TRBJ1-1
v_call: TRBV7-9
cdr3_length: 13
clone_size: NA
cdr3_aa: CASSTTEDTEAFF

d_call: TRBD1
j_call: TRBJ1-1
v_call: TRBV28
cdr3_length: 16
clone_size: NA
cdr3_aa: CASSLRRTGSNTEAFF

d_call: NA
j_call: TRBJ2-1
v_call: TRBV9
cdr3_length: 15
clone_size: NA
cdr3_aa: CASSVARDPFGEQFF

d_call: NA
j_call: TRBJ2-7
v_call: TRBV27
cdr3_length: 14
clone_size: NA
cdr3_aa: CASSPPQGRHEQYF

d_call: TRBD2
j_call: TRBJ2-2
v_call: TRBV13
cdr3_length: 17
clone_size: NA
cdr3_aa: CASSFWASGRHTGELFF

d_call: TRBD2
j_call: TRBJ2-7
v_call: TRBV7-6
cdr3_length: 17
clone_size: NA
cdr3_aa: CASSLVVAGGPLSEQYF

d_call: NA
j_call: NA
v_call: TRBV6-1
cdr3_length: 13
clone_size: NA
cdr3_aa: CASSPYSGYEQYF

d_call: NA
j_call: TRBJ2-2
v_call: TRBV6-5
cdr3_length: 12
clone_size: NA
cdr3_aa: CASSSGTGELFF

d_call: NA
j_call: TRBJ2-2
v_call: TRBV7-2
cdr3_length: 14
clone_size: NA
cdr3_aa: CASSYTRADGELFF

d_call: NA
j_call: TRBJ2-1
v_call: TRBV7-2
cdr3_length: 15
clone_size: NA
cdr3_aa: CASSPPRGAMDEQFF